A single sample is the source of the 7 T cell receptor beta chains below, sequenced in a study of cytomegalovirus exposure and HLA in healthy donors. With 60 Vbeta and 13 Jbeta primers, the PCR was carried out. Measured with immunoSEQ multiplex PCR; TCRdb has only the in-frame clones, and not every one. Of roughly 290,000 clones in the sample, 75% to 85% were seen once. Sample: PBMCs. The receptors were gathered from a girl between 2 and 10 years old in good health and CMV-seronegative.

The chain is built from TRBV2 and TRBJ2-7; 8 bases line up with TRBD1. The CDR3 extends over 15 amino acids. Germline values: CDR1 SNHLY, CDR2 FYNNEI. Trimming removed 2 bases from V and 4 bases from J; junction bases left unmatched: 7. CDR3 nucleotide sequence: TGTGCCAGCAGTGAACGGGCAGGGGGCAGGTACGAGCAGTACTTC. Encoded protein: CASSERAGGRYEQYF.

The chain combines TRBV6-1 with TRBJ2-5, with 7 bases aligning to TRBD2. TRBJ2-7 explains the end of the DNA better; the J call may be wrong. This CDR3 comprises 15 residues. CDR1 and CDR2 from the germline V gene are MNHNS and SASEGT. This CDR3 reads CASRNRDYLSYEQYF. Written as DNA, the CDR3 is TGTGCCAGCAGGAACCGGGACTATCTTTCCTACGAGCAGTACTTC.

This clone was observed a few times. CDR3 sequence reads: CASSPLGGGANEQYF. DNA of the CDR3: TGTGCCAGCAGTCCCCTGGGAGGGGGGGCCAACGAGCAGTACTTC. V usage is TRBV27 and J usage is TRBJ2-7, with TRBD2 as a possible D gene (7 bases). Between the trimmed V and J ends, which lost 5 bases and 5 bases, there was a span of 19 bases. This CDR3 has 15 amino acids. CDR1 is MNHEY, CDR2 SMNVEV, per germline (reference sequence).

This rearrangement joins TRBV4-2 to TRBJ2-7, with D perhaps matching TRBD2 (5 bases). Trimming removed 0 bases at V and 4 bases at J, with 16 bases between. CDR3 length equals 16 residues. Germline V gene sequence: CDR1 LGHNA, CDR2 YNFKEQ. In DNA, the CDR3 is TGTGCCAGCAGCCAAGACTTGTGGGGTCGGGGATACGAGCAGTACTTC. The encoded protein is CASSQDLWGRGYEQYF.

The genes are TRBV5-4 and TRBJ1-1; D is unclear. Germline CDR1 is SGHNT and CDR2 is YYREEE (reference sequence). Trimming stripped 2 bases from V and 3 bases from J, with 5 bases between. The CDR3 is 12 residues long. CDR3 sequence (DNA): TGTGCCAGCAGCTTCTATCACACTGAAGCTTTCTTT. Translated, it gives CASSFYHTEAFF.

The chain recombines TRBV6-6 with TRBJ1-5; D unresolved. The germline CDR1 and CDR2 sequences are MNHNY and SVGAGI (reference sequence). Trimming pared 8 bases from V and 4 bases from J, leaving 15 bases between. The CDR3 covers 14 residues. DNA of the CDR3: TGTGCCAGCCTCCCGGGAGGCCCTAATCAGCCCCAGCATTTT. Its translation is CASLPGGPNQPQHF.

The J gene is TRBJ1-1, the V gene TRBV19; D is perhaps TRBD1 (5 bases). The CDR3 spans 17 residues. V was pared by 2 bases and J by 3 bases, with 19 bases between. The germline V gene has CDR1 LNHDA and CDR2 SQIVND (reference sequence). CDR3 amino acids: CASSIRIFYRPDTEAFF. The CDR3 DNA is TGTGCCAGTAGTATAAGGATTTTTTACAGGCCCGACACTGAAGCTTTCTTT.